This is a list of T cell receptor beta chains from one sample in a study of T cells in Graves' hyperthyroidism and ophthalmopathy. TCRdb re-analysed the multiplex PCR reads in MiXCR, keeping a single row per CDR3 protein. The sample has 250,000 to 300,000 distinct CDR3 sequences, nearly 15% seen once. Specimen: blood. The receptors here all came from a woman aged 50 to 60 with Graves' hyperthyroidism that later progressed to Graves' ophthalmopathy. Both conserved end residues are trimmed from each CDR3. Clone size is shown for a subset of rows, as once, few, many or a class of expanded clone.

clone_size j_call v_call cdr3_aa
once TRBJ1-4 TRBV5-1 ASSADSSDEKLF
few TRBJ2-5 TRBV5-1 ASSTGLAGGPGRETQY
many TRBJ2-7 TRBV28 ASSSATSGSSHEQY
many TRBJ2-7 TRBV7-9 ASSSGGSGRYTKQY
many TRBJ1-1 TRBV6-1 ASQGGLDTEAF
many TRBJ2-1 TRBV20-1 SAPGLATGEQF
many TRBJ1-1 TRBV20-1 SARETGRGTEAF
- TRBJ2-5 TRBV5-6 ASSDRDRGVGETQY
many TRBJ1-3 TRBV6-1 ASSLEGVRAGNTIY
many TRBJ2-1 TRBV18 ASSPPASGGNEQF
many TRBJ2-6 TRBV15 ATSRVGTGSSGANVLT